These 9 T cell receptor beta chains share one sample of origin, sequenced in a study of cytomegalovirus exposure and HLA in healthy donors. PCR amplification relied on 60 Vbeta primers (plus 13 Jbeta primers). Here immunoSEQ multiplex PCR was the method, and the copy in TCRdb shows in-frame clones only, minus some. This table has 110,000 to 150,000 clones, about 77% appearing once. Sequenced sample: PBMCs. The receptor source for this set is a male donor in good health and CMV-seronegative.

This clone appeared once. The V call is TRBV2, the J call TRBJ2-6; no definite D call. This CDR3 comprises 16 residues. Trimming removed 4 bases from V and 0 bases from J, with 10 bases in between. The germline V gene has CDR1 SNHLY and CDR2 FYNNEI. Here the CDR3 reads CASSGKRFSGANVLTF. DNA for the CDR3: TGTGCCAGCAGTGGTAAACGGTTCTCTGGGGCCAACGTCCTGACTTTC.

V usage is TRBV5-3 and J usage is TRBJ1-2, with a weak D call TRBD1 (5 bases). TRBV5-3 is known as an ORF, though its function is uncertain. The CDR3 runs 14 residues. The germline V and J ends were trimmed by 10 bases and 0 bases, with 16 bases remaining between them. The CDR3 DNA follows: TGTGCCGCTTGGGGGGACTCAGCTAACTATGGCTACACCTTC. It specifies CAAWGDSANYGYTF.

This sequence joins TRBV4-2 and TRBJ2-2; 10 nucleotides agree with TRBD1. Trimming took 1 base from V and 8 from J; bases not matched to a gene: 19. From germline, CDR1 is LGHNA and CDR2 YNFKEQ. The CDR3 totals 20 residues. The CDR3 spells CASSQAPGTGDAERPGELFF. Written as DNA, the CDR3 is TGTGCCAGCAGCCAAGCCCCCGGGACAGGGGACGCCGAGCGACCGGGGGAGCTGTTTTTT.

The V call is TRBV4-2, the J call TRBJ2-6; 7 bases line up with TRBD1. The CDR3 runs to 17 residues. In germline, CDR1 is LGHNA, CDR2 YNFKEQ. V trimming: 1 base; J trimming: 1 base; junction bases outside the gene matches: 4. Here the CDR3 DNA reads TGTGCCAGCAGCCAAGTATACAGGGGATCTGGGGCCAACGTCCTGACTTTC. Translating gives CASSQVYRGSGANVLTF.

The CDR3 DNA reads TGCGCCAGCAGCTCGGGAAGGAGCAGGTACAATGAGCAGTTCTTC. It translates to CASSSGRSRYNEQFF. The chain recombines TRBV5-1 with TRBJ2-1; possibly TRBD2 for D (5 bases). This CDR3 has 15 residues. Germline CDR1 SGHRS, CDR2 YFSETQ. The germline V and J ends were trimmed by 3 bases and 4 bases, with 14 bases remaining between them.

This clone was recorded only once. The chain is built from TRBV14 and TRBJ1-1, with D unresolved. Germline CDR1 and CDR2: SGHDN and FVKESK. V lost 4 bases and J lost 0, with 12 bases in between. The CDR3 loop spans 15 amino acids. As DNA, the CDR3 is TGTGCCAGCAGCCCTTACGGGAGAATGAACACTGAAGCTTTCTTT. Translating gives CASSPYGRMNTEAFF.

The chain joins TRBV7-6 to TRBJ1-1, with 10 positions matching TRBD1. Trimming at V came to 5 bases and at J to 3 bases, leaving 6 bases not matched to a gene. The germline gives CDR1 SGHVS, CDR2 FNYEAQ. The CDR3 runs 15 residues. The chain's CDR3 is CASSKTGGRDTEAFF. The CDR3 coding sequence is TGTGCCAGCAGCAAGACAGGGGGCAGGGACACTGAAGCTTTCTTT.

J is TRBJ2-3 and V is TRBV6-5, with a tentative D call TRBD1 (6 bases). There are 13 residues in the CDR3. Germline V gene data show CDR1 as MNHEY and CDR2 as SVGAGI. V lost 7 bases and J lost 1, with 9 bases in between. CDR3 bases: TGTGCCAGCACCAGACAGGGCACAGATACGCAGTATTTT. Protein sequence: CASTRQGTDTQYF.

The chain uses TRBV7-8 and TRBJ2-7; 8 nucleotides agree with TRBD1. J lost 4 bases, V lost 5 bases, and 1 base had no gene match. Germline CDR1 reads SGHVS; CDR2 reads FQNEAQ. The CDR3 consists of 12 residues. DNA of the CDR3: TGTGCCAGCAGCGGACAGGGTTACGAGCAGTACTTC. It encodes CASSGQGYEQYF.